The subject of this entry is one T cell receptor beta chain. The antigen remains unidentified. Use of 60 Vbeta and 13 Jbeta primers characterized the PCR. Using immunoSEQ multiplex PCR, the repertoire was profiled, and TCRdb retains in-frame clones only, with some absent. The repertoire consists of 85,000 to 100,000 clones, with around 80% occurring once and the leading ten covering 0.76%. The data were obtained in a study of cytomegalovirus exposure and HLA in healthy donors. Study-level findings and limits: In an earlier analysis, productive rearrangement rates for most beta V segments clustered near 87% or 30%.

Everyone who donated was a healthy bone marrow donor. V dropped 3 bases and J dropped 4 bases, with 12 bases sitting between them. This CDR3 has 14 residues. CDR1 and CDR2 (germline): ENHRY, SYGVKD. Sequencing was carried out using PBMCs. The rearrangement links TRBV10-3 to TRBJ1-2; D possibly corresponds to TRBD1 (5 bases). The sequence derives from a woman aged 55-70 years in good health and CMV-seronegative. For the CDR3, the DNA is TGTGCCATCAGTGATAGGGGAAGTTTCTATGGCTACACCTTC. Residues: CAISDRGSFYGYTF.